What follows are 21 T cell receptor beta chains derived from one specimen sequenced in a study of radiotherapy plus CTLA-4 blockade in lung cancer. Some clones are missing from TCRdb's copy, which holds only in-frame ones; the method was immunoSEQ multiplex PCR. The table has 100,000 or so clones, about four fifths seen once. This sample comprised peripheral blood, obtained from a patient treated with radiotherapy plus ipilimumab. These receptors came from a human donor with non-small cell lung cancer that progressed on radiotherapy plus ipilimumab.

The chain is built from TRBV25-1 and TRBJ2-7; D may match TRBD1 or TRBD2 (5 bases each). Trimming removed 7 bases from V and 0 bases from J, with 13 bases in between. Germline V gives CDR1 MGHDK, CDR2 SYGVNS. The CDR3 has 14 residues. The CDR3 DNA reads TGTGCCAGCACCCGGGACGGTAGCTCCTACGAGCAGTACTTC. It is translated as CASTRDGSSYEQYF.

This clone was seen only once. The V and J genes are TRBV7-2 and TRBJ1-5; D ambiguous. The CDR3 consists of 14 residues. Germline CDR1 is SGHTA and CDR2 is FQGNSA. V was shortened by 1 base and J by 2 bases, with 6 bases between the two germline ends. CDR3 in DNA: TGTGCCAGCAGCTTAGAAGGTGGCAATCAGCCCCAGCATTTT. Amino acids: CASSLEGGNQPQHF.

This clone was detected once. The chain couples TRBV4-3 to TRBJ1-2; D is unresolved. The germline V and J ends were trimmed by 0 bases and 7 bases, with 6 bases remaining between them. This CDR3 has 12 amino acids. Germline V CDR1 and CDR2: LGHNA, YSLEER. CDR3 region: CASSQETGGYTF. The CDR3 nucleotides are TGCGCCAGCAGCCAAGAAACGGGTGGCTACACCTTC.

V and J are TRBV6-5 and TRBJ1-3; 9 bases match TRBD1. CDR1 is MNHEY and CDR2 is SVGAGI in the germline V gene. CDR3 length equals 14 residues. After removal of 10 bases from V and 3 bases from J, the junction contained 7 bases not matched to a gene. The CDR3 is CAIYYRGLGNTIYF. The CDR3 nucleotides read TGTGCCATCTATTACAGGGGGCTTGGAAACACCATATATTTT.

The genes are TRBV7-2 and TRBJ2-5, with TRBD2 matching over 14 bases. CDR1 is SGHTA and CDR2 is FQGNSA in the germline V gene. The trim removed 5 bases at V and 5 bases at J, leaving 10 bases unmatched. The CDR3 runs 17 residues. The CDR3 nucleotides read TGTGCCAGCAGCCTCTGGACTAGCGGGGGGTTGGGGGAGACCCAGTACTTC. Protein sequence: CASSLWTSGGLGETQYF.

This clone was detected a few times. This sequence joins TRBV15 and TRBJ2-2; 7 bases agree with TRBD1. The CDR3 has 18 residues. Germline V gene lookup returns CDR1 LNHNV and CDR2 YYDKDF (reference sequence). The V gene end was trimmed by 0 bases and the J gene end by 0 bases; junction bases not matched to a gene: 7. As DNA, the CDR3 is TGTGCCACCAGCAGAGATATCCCGGGGACAGCGAACACCGGGGAGCTGTTTTTT. Translated, it gives CATSRDIPGTANTGELFF.

The CDR3 DNA reads as TGCAGCGGAGTTCTGGACGAAGCAATCTTTGCAGATACGCAGTATTTT. Its protein is CSGVLDEAIFADTQYF. The chain has TRBV29-1 and TRBJ2-3; D is ambiguous. The CDR3 is 16 amino acids. The ends were cut back, 7 bases at V and 4 bases at J, with 24 bases in the middle. Germline assignment: CDR1 SQVTM and CDR2 ANQGSEA.

The chain employs TRBV11-2 and TRBJ1-4, with D uncertain. With 5 bases removed from V and 0 bases from J, the gap between germline ends came to 13 bases. This CDR3 contains 16 residues. The germline V gene has CDR1 SGHAT and CDR2 FQNNGV. Here the CDR3 reads CASSTRLLATNEKLFF. CDR3 DNA: TGTGCCAGCAGCACAAGACTCCTTGCAACTAATGAAAAACTGTTTTTT. The variable domain in full, with the rest retrieved from reference TRBV11-2 and TRBJ1-4, is EAGVAQSPRYKIIEKRQSVAFWCNPISGHATLYWYQQILGQGPKLLIQFQNNGVVDDSQLPKDRFSAERLKGVDSTLKIQPAKLEDSAVYLCASSTRLLATNEKLFFGSGTQLSVL.

The chain joins TRBV27 to TRBJ1-3; TRBD1 is a possible D gene (5 bases). This CDR3 has 14 amino acids. V gave up 6 bases and J gave up 3 bases, with 12 bases separating them. Germline assignment: CDR1 MNHEY and CDR2 SMNVEV (reference sequence). The CDR3: CASSPGGVGNTIYF. Written as DNA, the CDR3 is TGTGCCAGCAGCCCTGGGGGGGTTGGAAACACCATATATTTT.

This chain joins TRBV5-1 and TRBJ1-2; D ambiguous. Trimming removed 1 base at V and 6 bases at J, with 10 bases between. This CDR3 spans 13 amino acids. Germline V CDR1 and CDR2: SGHRS, YFSETQ. CDR3 in amino acids: CASSLRVGDGYTF. As DNA, the CDR3 is TGCGCCAGCAGCTTGAGGGTTGGGGATGGCTACACCTTC.

CDR3 bases: TGTGCCAGTAGTGCTACAGGAACGAACACCATATATTTT. Translating gives CASSATGTNTIYF. The chain employs TRBV19 and TRBJ1-3, with D possibly TRBD1 on 5 matching bases. CDR3 length equals 13 residues. CDR1 and CDR2 from the germline V gene are LNHDA and SQIVND (reference sequence). Trimming cost V 5 bases and J 7 bases, with 12 bases left between them.

This sequence joins TRBV6-5 and TRBJ2-7; 7 nucleotides line up with TRBD2. V lost 3 bases to trimming and J lost 6 bases; unmatched junction nucleotides: 8. Germline V lookup: CDR1 MNHEY, CDR2 SVGAGI. This CDR3 contains 14 residues. The CDR3 region has the DNA TGTGCCAGCAGTTATCTCGCGGGAGTCGCCGAGCAGTACTTC. Translated: CASSYLAGVAEQYF.

CDR3 in amino acids: CASSQTHGRGGVYEQYF. CDR3 DNA sequence: TGCGCCAGCAGCCAAACTCACGGGCGGGGGGGCGTTTACGAGCAGTACTTC. The chain uses TRBV4-3 and TRBJ2-7, with 9 bases identical to TRBD2. Trimming took 2 bases from V and 4 from J; bases not matched to a gene: 12. The CDR3 is 17 residues long. The germline CDR1 and CDR2 sequences are LGHNA and YSLEER.

J is TRBJ1-2 and V is TRBV7-9, with a tentative D call TRBD1 (6 bases). Germline loops: CDR1 SEHNR, CDR2 FQNEAQ (reference sequence). Between the trimmed V and J ends, which lost 2 bases and 5 bases, there was a span of 12 bases. The CDR3 is 14 residues long. The CDR3 region has the DNA TGTGCCAGCAGCTTACCCGACAGGCTATATGGCTACACCTTC. The encoded protein is CASSLPDRLYGYTF.

The rearrangement uses TRBV7-8 and TRBJ2-5; TRBD1 agrees at 7 bases. Germline-derived CDR1 and CDR2 are SGHVS and FQNEAQ. The CDR3 sequence is 14 residues long. The trim removed 1 base at V and 5 bases at J, leaving 4 bases unmatched. The CDR3 loop reads CASSLGGRGETQYF. CDR3 coding DNA: TGTGCCAGCAGCTTAGGTGGCAGGGGGGAGACCCAGTACTTC. Combining the CDR3 with reference TRBV7-8 and TRBJ2-5 gives the whole variable domain GAGVSQSPRYKVAKRGQDVALRCDPISGHVSLFWYQQALGQGPEFLTYFQNEAQLDKSGLPSDRFFAERPEGSVSTLKIQRTQQEDSAVYLCASSLGGRGETQYFGPGTRLLVL.

The CDR3, as DNA: TGCGCCAGCAGCCATGCCTACAGCTCGATTAGGGCCAACGTCCTGACTTTC. Residues: CASSHAYSSIRANVLTF. V is TRBV4-1 and J is TRBJ2-6; no firm D call. The CDR3 is made up of 17 amino acids. The V and J ends lost 3 bases and 5 bases respectively, with 17 bases between them. Germline assignment: CDR1 MGHRA and CDR2 YSYEKL.

J is TRBJ1-2 and V is TRBV7-2, with 7 bases that match TRBD1. The CDR3 totals 14 residues. Germline assignment: CDR1 SGHTA and CDR2 FQGNSA. Trimming took 4 bases from V and 7 from J; bases not matched to a gene: 9. CDR3 in DNA: TGTGCCAGCAGCTCCATCCGACAGGGCCCTGGCTACACCTTC. It codes for CASSSIRQGPGYTF. Drawing the rest from reference TRBV7-2 and TRBJ1-2, the complete variable domain is GAGVSQSPSNKVTEKGKDVELRCDPISGHTALYWYRQSLGQGLEFLIYFQGNSAPDKSGLPSDRFSAERTGGSVSTLTIQRTQQEDSAVYLCASSSIRQGPGYTFGSGTRLTVV.

The chain couples TRBV6-6 to TRBJ1-5, with TRBD1 matching over 8 bases. The CDR3 has 14 amino acids. CDR1 is MNHNY and CDR2 is SVGAGI in the germline V gene (reference sequence). With 5 bases clipped from V and 4 bases from J, the junction kept 4 bases outside the gene matches. The CDR3 sequence is CASSNTGGNQPQHF. CDR3 in DNA: TGTGCCAGCAGTAACACAGGGGGGAATCAGCCCCAGCATTTT.

Details on this clone: Other nucleotide sequences from this sample produce the same CDR3. The rearrangement joins TRBV7-9 to TRBJ2-3, with 10 bases identical to TRBD2. V shed 2 bases and J 3 bases; nucleotides not matched to a gene: 5. CDR3 length: 16 residues. Germline loops: CDR1 SEHNR, CDR2 FQNEAQ (reference sequence). The CDR3 loop is CASSLLLAGATDTQYF. The CDR3 region has the DNA TGTGCCAGCAGCTTACTGCTAGCGGGAGCGACAGATACGCAGTATTTT.

The rearrangement uses TRBV7-2 and TRBJ2-7, with 10 nucleotides matching TRBD2. CDR3 length equals 15 residues. Germline V gene sequence: CDR1 SGHTA, CDR2 FQGNSA. With 5 bases clipped from V and 1 base from J, the junction kept 5 bases outside the gene matches. In DNA form, the CDR3 reads TGTGCCAGCAGCGTGGATAGCGGGAGGTCCTACGAGCAGTACTTC. Protein sequence: CASSVDSGRSYEQYF.

V gene TRBV7-2 combines with J gene TRBJ2-2; 9 bases are a match to TRBD1. CDR1 is SGHTA and CDR2 is FQGNSA in the germline V gene. J gave up 6 bases and V 5 bases, and 7 bases lay outside the gene matches. This CDR3 has 15 residues. The chain's CDR3 is CASSPGTGLAGELFF. The CDR3 DNA reads TGTGCCAGCAGCCCCGGGACAGGGCTGGCCGGGGAGCTGTTTTTT.